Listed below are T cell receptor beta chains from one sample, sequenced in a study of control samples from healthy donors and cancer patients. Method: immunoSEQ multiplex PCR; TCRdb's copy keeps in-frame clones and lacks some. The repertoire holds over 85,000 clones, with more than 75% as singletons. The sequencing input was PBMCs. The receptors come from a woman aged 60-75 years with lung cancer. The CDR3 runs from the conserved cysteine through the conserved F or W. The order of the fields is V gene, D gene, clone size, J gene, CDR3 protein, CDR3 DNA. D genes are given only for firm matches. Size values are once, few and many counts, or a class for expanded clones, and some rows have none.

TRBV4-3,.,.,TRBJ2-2,CASSITQGDGELFF,TGCGCCAGCAGCATCACACAGGGCGACGGGGAGCTGTTTTTT
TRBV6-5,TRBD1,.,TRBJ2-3,CASSSPGGSVMDTQYF,TGTGCCAGCAGTTCCCCAGGGGGCTCCGTAATGGATACGCAGTATTTT
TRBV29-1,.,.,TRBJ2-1,CSVDNGLVGSEQFF,TGCAGCGTTGATAACGGCCTTGTGGGAAGTGAGCAGTTCTTC
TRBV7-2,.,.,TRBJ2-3,CASSRGTSFDTQYF,TGTGCCAGCAGCCGCGGGACATCCTTCGATACGCAGTATTTT
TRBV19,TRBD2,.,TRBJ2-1,CASSIGGIAGAGENEQFF,TGTGCCAGTAGTATAGGAGGGATAGCGGGGGCGGGTGAGAATGAGCAGTTCTTC
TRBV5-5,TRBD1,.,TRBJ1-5,CASSLGAQGVNQPQHF,TGTGCCAGCAGCTTGGGCGCGCAGGGGGTAAATCAGCCCCAGCATTTT
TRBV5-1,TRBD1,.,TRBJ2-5,CASSMGQGAVETQYF,TGCGCCAGCAGCATGGGACAGGGCGCGGTGGAGACCCAGTACTTC
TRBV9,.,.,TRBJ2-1,CASSVDLGSYNEQFF,TGTGCCAGCAGCGTAGATCTTGGCTCCTACAATGAGCAGTTCTTC
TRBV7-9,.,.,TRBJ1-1,CASSHPRGTEAFF,TGTGCCAGCAGTCACCCAAGGGGCACTGAAGCTTTCTTT
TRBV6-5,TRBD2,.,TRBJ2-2,CASGRLATNTGELFF,TGTGCCAGCGGTCGACTAGCGACGAACACCGGGGAGCTGTTTTTT
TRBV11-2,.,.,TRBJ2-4,CASSLNGHIQYF,TGTGCCAGCAGCTTAAATGGGCACATTCAGTACTTC
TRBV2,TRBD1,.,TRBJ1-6,CASSPSGQGNSPLHF,TGTGCCAGCAGTCCTTCGGGACAGGGTAATTCACCCCTCCACTTT
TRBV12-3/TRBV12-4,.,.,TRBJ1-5,CASGFGENQPQHF,TGTGCCAGCGGGTTTGGAGAGAATCAGCCCCAGCATTTT
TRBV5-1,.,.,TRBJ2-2,CASSLHGTTNTGELFF,TGCGCCAGCAGCTTGCATGGGACGACGAACACCGGGGAGCTGTTTTTT
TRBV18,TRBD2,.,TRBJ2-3,CASSPNIRGLAGGTDTQYF,TGTGCCAGCTCACCGAATATCCGGGGACTAGCGGGAGGGACAGATACGCAGTATTTT
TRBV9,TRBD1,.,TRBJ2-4,CASSVGGQASDIQYF,TGTGCCAGCAGCGTGGGGGGACAGGCCTCGGACATTCAGTACTTC
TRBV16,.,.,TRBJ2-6,CASSQSAGAGSGANVLTF,TGTGCCAGCAGCCAATCGGCAGGGGCGGGCTCTGGGGCCAACGTCCTGACTTTC
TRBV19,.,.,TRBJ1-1,CASNDIGNTEAFF,TGTGCCAGTAACGATATTGGGAACACTGAAGCTTTCTTT
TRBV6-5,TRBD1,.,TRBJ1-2,CASRPDRGRDYGYTF,TGTGCCAGCAGGCCGGACAGGGGGCGCGACTATGGCTACACCTTC
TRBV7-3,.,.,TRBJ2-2,CASTRLKGAGELFF,TGTGCCAGCACTCGTCTCAAAGGGGCCGGGGAGCTGTTTTTT
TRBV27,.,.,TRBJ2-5,CASSPRDGGRETQYF,TGTGCCAGCAGTCCCAGGGATGGCGGTAGGGAGACCCAGTACTTC
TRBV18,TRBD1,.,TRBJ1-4,CASSPRQGTGSTNEKLFF,TGTGCCAGCTCACCCCGACAGGGCACAGGGTCAACTAATGAAAAACTGTTTTTT
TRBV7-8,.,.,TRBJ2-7,CASSFSGEQYF,TGTGCCAGCAGCTTTTCGGGCGAGCAGTACTTC
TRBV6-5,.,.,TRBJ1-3,CASSQQGYSGNTIYF,TGTGCCAGCAGTCAACAGGGTTACTCTGGAAACACCATATATTTT
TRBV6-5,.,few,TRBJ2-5,CASTPTFPIRETQYF,TGTGCCAGCACCCCGACTTTCCCCATAAGGGAGACCCAGTACTTC
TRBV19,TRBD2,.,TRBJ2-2,CASSITSGGYTGELFF,TGTGCCAGTAGTATCACTAGCGGGGGGTACACCGGGGAGCTGTTTTTT
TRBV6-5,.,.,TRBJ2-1,CASSSQGNEQFF,TGTGCCAGCAGCTCACAGGGAAATGAGCAGTTCTTC
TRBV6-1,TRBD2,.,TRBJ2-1,CASSEEAQRGHLEFF,TGTGCCAGCAGTGAAGAGGCTCAGCGGGGGCATCTGGAGTTCTTC
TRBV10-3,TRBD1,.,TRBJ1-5,CAISEELGQDGTQHF,TGTGCCATCAGTGAGGAACTTGGACAGGACGGGACCCAGCATTTT
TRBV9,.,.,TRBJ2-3,CASSVVTGIGTDTQYF,TGTGCCAGCAGCGTAGTAACAGGGATCGGCACAGATACGCAGTATTTT
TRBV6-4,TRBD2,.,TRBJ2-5,CASSATMGGKETQYF,TGTGCCAGCAGTGCGACCATGGGAGGGAAGGAGACCCAGTACTTC
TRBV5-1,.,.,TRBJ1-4,CASSSSAETNEKLFF,TGCGCCAGCAGCTCCTCGGCGGAAACTAATGAAAAACTGTTTTTT
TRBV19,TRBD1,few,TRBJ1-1,CASNQDREVKSTEAFF,TGTGCCAGCAATCAGGACAGGGAGGTTAAGTCGACTGAAGCTTTCTTT
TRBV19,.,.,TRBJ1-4,CASEAPVTNEKLFF,TGTGCCAGTGAGGCGCCGGTAACTAATGAAAAACTGTTTTTT
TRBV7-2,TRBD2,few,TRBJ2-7,CASSYDGSGGPLQYF,TGTGCCAGCAGCTATGACGGGTCGGGGGGGCCCCTCCAGTACTTC
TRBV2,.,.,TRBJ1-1,CASSDGWGVVNTEAFF,TGTGCCAGCAGTGACGGCTGGGGGGTGGTGAACACTGAAGCTTTCTTT
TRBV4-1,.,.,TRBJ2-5,CASSPLVVSQETQYF,TGCGCCAGCAGCCCACTTGTCGTTTCACAAGAGACCCAGTACTTC
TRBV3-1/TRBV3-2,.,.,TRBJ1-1,CASSQPNTEAFF,TGTGCCAGCAGCCAGCCGAACACTGAAGCTTTCTTT
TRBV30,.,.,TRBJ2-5,CAWNRQETQYF,TGTGCCTGGAACAGACAAGAGACCCAGTACTTC
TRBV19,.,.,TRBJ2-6,CASTADSTGANVLTF,TGTGCCAGTACGGCCGACTCGACTGGGGCCAACGTCCTGACTTTC
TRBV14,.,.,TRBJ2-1,CASSQDIWSDEQFF,TGTGCCAGCAGCCAAGATATCTGGTCGGATGAGCAGTTCTTC
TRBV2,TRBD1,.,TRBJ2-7,CASSPGRGTGSYEQYF,TGTGCCAGCAGTCCCGGTCGGGGGACAGGGAGTTACGAGCAGTACTTC
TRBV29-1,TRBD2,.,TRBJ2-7,CSVNQGLAGEQYF,TGCAGCGTCAACCAGGGACTAGCTGGCGAGCAGTACTTC
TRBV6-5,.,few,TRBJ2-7,CASSYGFFDRDYEQYF,TGTGCCAGCAGTTACGGGTTTTTCGACAGAGACTACGAGCAGTACTTC
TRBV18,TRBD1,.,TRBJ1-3,CASSPLMLGQGDHPIYF,TGTGCCAGCTCACCACTTATGCTGGGACAGGGAGACCACCCCATATATTTT
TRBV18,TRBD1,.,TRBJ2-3,CASSPGTVTDTQYF,TGTGCCAGCTCACCAGGGACAGTCACAGATACGCAGTATTTT
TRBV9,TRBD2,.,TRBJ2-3,CASSVGASGQADTQYF,TGTGCCAGCAGCGTTGGGGCTAGCGGCCAGGCAGATACGCAGTATTTT
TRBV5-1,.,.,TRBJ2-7,CASSRDGEPEQYF,TGCGCCAGCAGCCGGGATGGAGAACCCGAGCAGTACTTC